The 18 T cell receptor beta chains below all came from one sample that was sequenced in a study of cytomegalovirus exposure and HLA in healthy donors. With 60 Vbeta and 13 Jbeta primers, the PCR was carried out. Measured with immunoSEQ multiplex PCR; TCRdb has only the in-frame clones, and not every one. Of some 200,000 clones in the sample, about 81% were seen once. The sequencing sample was made of PBMCs. These receptors were collected from a woman aged 40 to 50 in good health and CMV-seronegative.

V gene TRBV7-9 combines with J gene TRBJ1-4; 9 positions agree with TRBD1. The germline gives CDR1 SEHNR, CDR2 FQNEAQ (reference sequence). This CDR3 region has 14 residues. V was clipped by 3 bases and J by 7 bases; unmatched bases: 3. The DNA for the CDR3 is TGTGCCAGCAGCTTTGGGACAGGGACTGAAAAACTGTTTTTT. Translation: CASSFGTGTEKLFF. The full variable domain, in which reference TRBV7-9 and TRBJ1-4 provide the parts outside the CDR3, is DTGVSQNPRHKITKRGQNVTFRCDPISEHNRLYWYRQTLGQGPEFLTYFQNEAQLEKSRLLSDRFSAERPKGSFSTLEIQRTEQGDSAMYLCASSFGTGTEKLFFGSGTQLSVL.

Comments on this clone: One end of the junction is discordant with germline, which a read error may explain. The chain is built from TRBV7-9 and TRBJ1-2; 8 positions match TRBD1. The CDR3 extends over 12 amino acids. Germline V gene sequence: CDR1 SEHNR, CDR2 FQNEAQ (reference sequence). The CDR3 DNA is TGTTCCAGCAGCCCAGGGGGCAATGGCTACACCTTC. It translates to CSSSPGGNGYTF.

The genes are TRBV7-3 and TRBJ2-3, with TRBD2 identical over 8 bases. The germline CDR1 and CDR2 sequences are SGHTA and FQGTGA. Trimming removed 4 bases from V and 8 bases from J; junction bases left unmatched: 17. The CDR3 spans 17 residues. The CDR3 sequence: CASSSGRSGGRSGTQYF. CDR3 DNA: TGTGCCAGCAGCTCCGGGAGGAGTGGCGGGAGGAGTGGTACGCAGTATTTT.

The chain has TRBV4-1 and TRBJ2-7; 7 bases line up with TRBD2. V dropped 5 bases and J dropped 0; count of bases not matched to a gene: 7. Looked up from germline, CDR1 is MGHRA and CDR2 is YSYEKL. The CDR3 spans 15 residues. The CDR3 region is CASSFTGGTSYEQYF. The CDR3 DNA sequence: TGCGCCAGCAGCTTTACCGGGGGGACCTCCTACGAGCAGTACTTC.

V and J are TRBV7-6 and TRBJ2-5; 10 bases map to TRBD1. V was pared by 1 base and J by 0 bases, with 2 bases of the junction left unmatched. The CDR3 is 16 amino acids. Germline V gene lookup returns CDR1 SGHVS and CDR2 FNYEAQ. The CDR3 sequence: CASSLGTGGYQETQYF. The CDR3 DNA reads TGTGCCAGCAGCTTAGGGACAGGGGGGTACCAAGAGACCCAGTACTTC.

The gene calls are TRBV27 and TRBJ1-1; the D is unclear. The CDR3 sequence is 16 residues long. The germline CDR1 and CDR2 sequences are MNHEY and SMNVEV (reference sequence). V was trimmed by 5 bases and J by 0 bases, leaving 16 bases between them. The CDR3 DNA sequence: TGTGCCAGCAGTCCGGAGACCCTCATGATGAACACTGAAGCTTTCTTT. It yields the protein CASSPETLMMNTEAFF.

The chain employs TRBV5-1 and TRBJ2-6, with D tentatively TRBD1 (5 bases). V was shortened by 6 bases and J by 2 bases, with 15 bases between the two germline ends. This CDR3 spans 16 amino acids. CDR1 is SGHRS and CDR2 is YFSETQ in the germline V gene. For the CDR3, the DNA is TGCGCCAGCAACATTTACCAGGGCCCTGGGGCCAACGTCCTGACTTTC. Residues: CASNIYQGPGANVLTF.

The chain links TRBV10-3 to TRBJ2-1; possibly TRBD2 for D (7 bases). Germline-derived CDR1 and CDR2 are ENHRY and SYGVKD. V lost 7 bases to trimming and J lost 5 bases, with 18 bases between them. The CDR3 contains 15 residues. The CDR3 nucleotides read TGTGCCATCATGCGGGGGACACCCGGTGACAATGAGCAGTTCTTC. This encodes CAIMRGTPGDNEQFF.

This chain connects TRBV14 to TRBJ2-7; weak D call: TRBD1 (6 bases). V was cut by 6 bases and J by 0 bases, with 9 bases left in between. Germline lookup yields CDR1 SGHDN and CDR2 FVKESK. The CDR3 consists of 13 residues. Written as DNA, the CDR3 is TGTGCCAGCAGGATGGACAGCTCCTACGAGCAGTACTTC. Its translation is CASRMDSSYEQYF.

This chain uses TRBV29-1 with TRBJ2-7; D perhaps matches TRBD1 (5 bases). Looked up from germline, CDR1 is SQVTM and CDR2 is ANQGSEA. The CDR3 runs 11 residues. Trimming removed 6 bases from V and 5 bases from J, with 11 bases in between. The CDR3 loop reads CSVGHINEQYF. The CDR3 nucleotides are TGCAGCGTGGGGCATATCAACGAGCAGTACTTC.

This chain joins TRBV10-1 and TRBJ2-7; 14 bases line up with TRBD2. Germline trimming cut 6 bases from V and 5 bases from J; bases unmatched to any gene: 9. Germline CDR1 reads WNHNN; CDR2 reads SYGVQD (reference sequence). The CDR3 covers 16 residues. DNA for the CDR3: TGCGCCAGCAGAAAAAAAGGGACTAGCGGGAGTAACGAGCAGTACTTC. Translation: CASRKKGTSGSNEQYF.

The chain couples TRBV6-5 to TRBJ1-5; TRBD1 is a possible D gene (6 bases). V was shortened by 6 bases and J by 3 bases, with 15 bases between the two germline ends. The CDR3 runs 15 residues. CDR1 and CDR2 (germline): MNHEY, SVGAGI. CDR3 in DNA: TGTGCCAGCAGCCCTAGACAGGCCCTCAATCAGCCCCAGCATTTT. Its translation is CASSPRQALNQPQHF.

The chain couples TRBV5-4 to TRBJ2-3; D unresolved. Trimming took off 0 bases at V and 2 bases at J, with 10 bases between the two ends. Per the germline V gene, CDR1 is SGHNT and CDR2 is YYREEE (reference sequence). This CDR3 region has 15 residues. This CDR3 reads CASSLAYGPTDTQYF. CDR3 bases: TGTGCCAGCAGCTTGGCCTATGGTCCCACAGATACGCAGTATTTT.

CDR3 residues: CASSAPGKLETQYF. Written as DNA, the CDR3 is TGTGCCAGCAGTGCACCCGGGAAGCTGGAGACCCAGTACTTC. V is TRBV2 and J is TRBJ2-5; D is possibly TRBD2 (5 bases). This CDR3 comprises 14 residues. In germline, CDR1 is SNHLY, CDR2 FYNNEI. Trimming cost V 4 bases and J 5 bases, with 14 bases left between them.

J is TRBJ1-4 and V is TRBV2; a weak D match, TRBD1 (6 bases). From germline, CDR1 is SNHLY and CDR2 FYNNEI. Trimming left V 1 base short and J 6 bases short, with 12 bases between. The CDR3 loop spans 15 amino acids. In DNA, the CDR3 is TGTGCCAGCAGTGAAGGCAGGGGCCAGGATGAAAAACTGTTTTTT. Its translation is CASSEGRGQDEKLFF.

The J gene is TRBJ2-5, the V gene TRBV4-1; TRBD2 matches at 9 bases. J gave up 3 bases and V 3 bases, and 2 bases lay outside the gene matches. The CDR3 contains 14 residues. Germline V gene sequence: CDR1 MGHRA, CDR2 YSYEKL. This CDR3 is CASSQGGREETQYF. CDR3 bases: TGCGCCAGCAGCCAGGGCGGGAGGGAAGAGACCCAGTACTTC.

This chain joins TRBV29-1 and TRBJ2-1, with 11 bases lining up with TRBD2. Germline assignment: CDR1 SQVTM and CDR2 ANQGSEA. The CDR3 is made up of 15 amino acids. With V trimmed by 6 bases and J by 9 bases, 13 bases remained unmatched. CDR3 sequence reads: CSVNPTSGRWGEQFF. As DNA, the CDR3 is TGCAGCGTCAACCCCACTAGCGGGAGATGGGGTGAGCAGTTCTTC.

This chain links TRBV7-2 with TRBJ1-3; 7 bases line up with TRBD1. V was clipped by 2 bases and J by 2 bases; unmatched bases: 3. The CDR3 spans 15 residues. Looked up from germline, CDR1 is SGHTA and CDR2 is FQGNSA. Here the CDR3 DNA reads TGTGCCAGCAGCTTACGAACAGGGGCTGGAAACACCATATATTTT. Amino acids: CASSLRTGAGNTIYF.